These 24 T cell receptor beta chains originate from one sample sequenced in a study of cytomegalovirus exposure and HLA in healthy donors. A multiplex PCR was run with 60 Vbeta primers and 13 Jbeta primers. The method was immunoSEQ multiplex PCR; TCRdb's version includes in-frame clones alone and lacks a portion of them. The sample carries tens of thousands of clones, roughly 75% recorded once. The sequencing sample was made of PBMCs. These receptors were obtained from a male donor in good health and CMV-seronegative.

This rearrangement joins TRBV10-1 to TRBJ2-7, with D unresolved. V was trimmed by 8 bases and J by 0 bases, leaving 17 bases between them. Per the germline V gene, CDR1 is WNHNN and CDR2 is SYGVQD (reference sequence). This CDR3 has 15 amino acids. The CDR3 bases are TGCGCCAGCTCCCCCGAGCCCGTTGCCTCCTACGAGCAGTACTTC. Residues: CASSPEPVASYEQYF.

The rearrangement uses TRBV18 and TRBJ1-5; weak D call: TRBD1 (5 bases). V was pared by 2 bases and J by 6 bases, with 20 bases between. The germline V gene encodes CDR1 KGHSH and CDR2 LQKENI. This CDR3 has 17 amino acids. CDR3 sequence reads: CASSPKFQGSSAQPQHF. As DNA, the CDR3 is TGTGCCAGCTCACCAAAGTTCCAGGGCAGTTCCGCTCAGCCCCAGCATTTT.

Details on this clone: The same CDR3 is also encoded by other DNA sequences in this sample. The gene calls are TRBV29-1 and TRBJ1-4; the D is unclear. The V gene lost 7 bases and the J gene lost 1 base, with 10 bases spanning the gap. This CDR3 has 13 residues. Germline V lookup: CDR1 SQVTM, CDR2 ANQGSEA. CDR3 loop: CSAGRGTNEKLFF. DNA for the CDR3: TGCAGCGCCGGGCGGGGAACTAATGAAAAACTGTTTTTT. The complete variable domain, with remaining parts taken from reference TRBV29-1 and TRBJ1-4, reads SAVISQKPSRDICQRGTSLTIQCQVDSQVTMMFWYRQQPGQSLTLIATANQGSEATYESGFVIDKFPISRPNLTFSTLTVSNMSPEDSSIYLCSAGRGTNEKLFFGSGTQLSVL.

Worth noting for this clone: This sample also contains other DNA sequences that code for the same CDR3. The J gene is TRBJ1-5, the V gene TRBV5-1; D gene ambiguous. The CDR3 loop spans 14 amino acids. The V and J ends lost 0 bases and 3 bases respectively, with 7 bases between them. CDR1 SGHRS and CDR2 YFSETQ come from the germline V gene. The CDR3 loop is CASSLDSLNQPQHF. The CDR3 nucleotides are TGCGCCAGCAGCTTGGACAGCCTCAATCAGCCCCAGCATTTT.

The gene calls are TRBV27 and TRBJ1-4; no firm D call. The CDR3 totals 16 residues. V lost 2 bases to trimming and J lost 4 bases, with 14 bases between them. Germline V lookup: CDR1 MNHEY, CDR2 SMNVEV (reference sequence). CDR3 sequence reads: CASSLAPGQVNEKLFF. The CDR3 bases are TGTGCCAGCAGTTTAGCTCCCGGTCAGGTTAATGAAAAACTGTTTTTT.

This chain joins TRBV5-4 and TRBJ2-1, with 10 bases matching TRBD2. In germline, CDR1 is SGHNT, CDR2 YYREEE (reference sequence). The CDR3 spans 16 residues. V dropped 3 bases and J dropped 7; count of bases not matched to a gene: 10. The chain's CDR3 is CASSSPTSGIRNEQFF. The CDR3 region has the DNA TGTGCCAGCAGCTCGCCAACTAGCGGGATTCGAAATGAGCAGTTCTTC. Using reference TRBV5-4 and TRBJ2-1 for the parts outside the CDR3, the full variable domain is ETGVTQSPTHLIKTRGQQVTLRCSSQSGHNTVSWYQQALGQGPQFIFQYYREEENGRGNFPPRFSGLQFPNYSSELNVNALELDDSALYLCASSSPTSGIRNEQFFGPGTRLTVL.

CDR3: CASWRGGHNEQFF. The CDR3, as DNA: TGTGCCAGCTGGCGGGGTGGGCACAATGAGCAGTTCTTC. The chain is built from TRBV28 and TRBJ2-1; D possibly corresponds to TRBD2 (6 bases). The germline gives CDR1 MDHEN, CDR2 SYDVKM. V dropped 8 bases and J dropped 5 bases, with 13 bases sitting between them. The CDR3 loop spans 13 amino acids.

The J gene is TRBJ1-1, the V gene TRBV19, with TRBD1 matching over 9 bases. Trimming at V came to 3 bases and at J to 5 bases, leaving 7 bases not matched to a gene. Per germline, CDR1 LNHDA and CDR2 SQIVND (reference sequence). The CDR3 is 15 amino acids. The CDR3 DNA is TGTGCCAGTAGTATTATAACAGGGGGCTGGACTGAAGCTTTCTTT. Encoded protein: CASSIITGGWTEAFF.

CDR3 protein: CASSLDSPNNSPLHF. In nucleotides, the CDR3 is TGTGCCAGCAGCTTAGACAGCCCTAATAATTCACCCCTCCACTTT. The J gene is TRBJ1-6, the V gene TRBV7-2; D unresolved. The CDR3 covers 15 residues. CDR1 and CDR2 from the germline V gene are SGHTA and FQGNSA. Trimming left V 1 base short and J 5 bases short, with 9 bases between.

The chain is built from TRBV25-1 and TRBJ1-6; D might be TRBD1 (6 bases). The CDR3 loop spans 14 amino acids. Trimming took off 3 bases at V and 13 bases at J, with 16 bases between the two ends. Germline CDR1 MGHDK, CDR2 SYGVNS. CDR3 in DNA: TGTGCCAGCAGTGACGCGGACAGCATGGCGCCCCTCCACTTT. This gives the protein CASSDADSMAPLHF.

This clone was counted a single time. This chain links TRBV5-1 with TRBJ2-3; 9 bases fit TRBD2. V was clipped by 0 bases and J by 4 bases; unmatched bases: 6. This CDR3 has 16 amino acids. Germline-derived CDR1 and CDR2 are SGHRS and YFSETQ. The CDR3, as DNA: TGCGCCAGCAGCTTGGAAAGTAGCGGGAGATCAGATACGCAGTATTTT. Amino acid sequence: CASSLESSGRSDTQYF. Full variable domain (outside the CDR3, taken from reference TRBV5-1 and TRBJ2-3): KAGVTQTPRYLIKTRGQQVTLSCSPISGHRSVSWYQQTPGQGLQFLFEYFSETQRNKGNFPGRFSGRQFSNSRSEMNVSTLELGDSALYLCASSLESSGRSDTQYFGPGTRLTVL.

The genes are TRBV10-2 and TRBJ2-1, with TRBD2 matching 8 bases. This CDR3 region has 16 residues. Trimming at V came to 2 bases and at J to 10 bases, leaving 13 bases not matched to a gene. Germline V gives CDR1 WSHSY, CDR2 SAAADI. Here the CDR3 reads CASSERRASGLREQFF. The CDR3 DNA reads TGCGCCAGCAGTGAGAGGAGGGCTAGCGGGCTTAGAGAGCAGTTCTTC.

CDR3 loop: CASSPDGPETSGSEQYF. The DNA for the CDR3 is TGTGCCAGCAGCCCCGATGGGCCTGAGACTAGCGGGAGCGAGCAGTACTTC. The chain uses TRBV7-8 and TRBJ2-7; 12 bases are shared with TRBD2. The CDR3 totals 17 residues. The ends lost 5 bases at V and 6 bases at J; junction bases unmatched: 14. CDR1 and CDR2 from the germline V gene are SGHVS and FQNEAQ.

The rearrangement links TRBV5-5 to TRBJ2-7; tentatively, D is TRBD1 (6 bases). Germline lookup yields CDR1 SGHKS and CDR2 YYEKEE (reference sequence). Trimming took 4 bases from V and 1 from J, leaving 12 bases between them. The CDR3 runs 14 residues. CDR3 sequence (DNA): TGTGCCAGCAGCGTTCGACAGGCATCCTACGAGCAGTACTTC. Protein: CASSVRQASYEQYF.

This chain links TRBV7-2 with TRBJ1-4, with no clear D. The CDR3 spans 12 residues. Trimming shortened V by 3 bases and J by 5 bases, and 4 bases separated the two germline ends. Germline V gene sequence: CDR1 SGHTA, CDR2 FQGNSA. The CDR3 coding sequence is TGTGCCAGCAGCTTTATAAATGAAAAACTGTTTTTT. Its translation: CASSFINEKLFF.

The chain recombines TRBV6-5 with TRBJ1-5, with D possibly TRBD1 on 5 matching bases. CDR1 and CDR2 (germline): MNHEY, SVGAGI. Trimming pared 7 bases from V and 7 bases from J, leaving 14 bases between. This CDR3 has 13 residues. The CDR3 region is CASIERGTQPQHF. In DNA form, the CDR3 reads TGTGCCAGCATCGAACGGGGGACCCAGCCCCAGCATTTT.

J is TRBJ2-3 and V is TRBV13, with D perhaps TRBD1 (7 bases). The CDR3 contains 15 residues. Germline lookup yields CDR1 PRHDT and CDR2 FYEKMQ (reference sequence). The germline V and J ends were trimmed by 5 bases and 4 bases, with 16 bases remaining between them. CDR3 nucleotides: TGTGCCAGCAGCCCCAGGGGGGTCGGGGCAGATACGCAGTATTTT. As protein: CASSPRGVGADTQYF.

The rearrangement joins TRBV7-2 to TRBJ1-2; a possible D gene is TRBD1 (6 bases). Trimming left V 5 bases short and J 7 bases short, with 11 bases between. The CDR3 loop spans 12 amino acids. Germline values: CDR1 SGHTA, CDR2 FQGNSA. The CDR3 nucleotides are TGTGCCAGCAGCCCCGACAGGTTTGGCTACACCTTC. Protein sequence: CASSPDRFGYTF.

A few counts support this clone. The V gene is TRBV2, the J gene TRBJ2-3; D possibly corresponds to TRBD2 (6 bases). V lost 2 bases and J lost 7, with 13 bases in between. This CDR3 is 14 amino acids long. Germline-derived CDR1 and CDR2 are SNHLY and FYNNEI. CDR3 in amino acids: CASSEIGGINTQYF. CDR3 bases: TGTGCCAGCAGTGAAATCGGCGGGATTAATACGCAGTATTTT.

The chain has TRBV27 and TRBJ2-3; 9 bases line up with TRBD1. The CDR3 extends over 16 amino acids. Germline CDR1 reads MNHEY; CDR2 reads SMNVEV (reference sequence). V dropped 6 bases and J dropped 3; count of bases not matched to a gene: 10. CDR3 nucleotides: TGTGCCAGCAGCCAGGACAGGGGTTTTATTACAGATACGCAGTATTTT. It yields the protein CASSQDRGFITDTQYF.

The rearrangement joins TRBV6-1 to TRBJ2-7; D gene unclear. Trimming pared 6 bases from V and 7 bases from J, leaving 10 bases between. The germline V gene has CDR1 MNHNS and CDR2 SASEGT. The CDR3 is made up of 11 amino acids. The CDR3 region has the DNA TGTGCCAGCAGGCTGAGCTATGAGCAGTACTTC. Translated: CASRLSYEQYF.

The chain recombines TRBV19 with TRBJ2-1, with D perhaps matching TRBD2 (6 bases). The CDR3 loop spans 14 amino acids. V was cut by 7 bases and J by 2 bases, with 12 bases left in between. The germline V gene has CDR1 LNHDA and CDR2 SQIVND (reference sequence). The CDR3 coding sequence is TGTGCCAGTATGGGGCGGGGTCCCTACAATGAGCAGTTCTTC. This translates into CASMGRGPYNEQFF. Full variable domain (missing parts from reference TRBV19 and TRBJ2-1): DGGITQSPKYLFRKEGQNVTLSCEQNLNHDAMYWYRQDPGQGLRLIYYSQIVNDFQKGDIAEGYSVSREKKESFPLTVTSAQKNPTAFYLCASMGRGPYNEQFFGPGTRLTVL.

The chain links TRBV7-8 to TRBJ2-5; 8 bases map to TRBD2. The CDR3 extends over 18 amino acids. Trimming cost V 5 bases and J 1 base; bases outside gene matches: 15. Looked up from germline, CDR1 is SGHVS and CDR2 is FQNEAQ. The CDR3 bases are TGTGCCAGCAGCCCGCGAGTCGGGGGGGCGGGAGTCCAAGAGACCCAGTACTTC. Translating it yields CASSPRVGGAGVQETQYF. Full variable domain (outside the CDR3, taken from reference TRBV7-8 and TRBJ2-5): GAGVSQSPRYKVAKRGQDVALRCDPISGHVSLFWYQQALGQGPEFLTYFQNEAQLDKSGLPSDRFFAERPEGSVSTLKIQRTQQEDSAVYLCASSPRVGGAGVQETQYFGPGTRLLVL.

The chain recombines TRBV2 with TRBJ2-2; 10 nucleotides align to TRBD2. J lost 2 bases, V lost 7 bases, and 4 bases had no gene match. CDR3 length: 15 amino acids. Germline V gene sequence: CDR1 SNHLY, CDR2 FYNNEI. The CDR3 reads CASTGLARNTGELFF. The CDR3 DNA follows: TGTGCCAGCACGGGACTAGCGAGAAACACCGGGGAGCTGTTTTTT. Full variable domain (rest looked up from reference TRBV2 and TRBJ2-2): EPEVTQTPSHQVTQMGQEVILRCVPISNHLYFYWYRQILGQKVEFLVSFYNNEISEKSEIFDDQFSVERPDGSNFTLKIRSTKLEDSAMYFCASTGLARNTGELFFGEGSRLTVL.